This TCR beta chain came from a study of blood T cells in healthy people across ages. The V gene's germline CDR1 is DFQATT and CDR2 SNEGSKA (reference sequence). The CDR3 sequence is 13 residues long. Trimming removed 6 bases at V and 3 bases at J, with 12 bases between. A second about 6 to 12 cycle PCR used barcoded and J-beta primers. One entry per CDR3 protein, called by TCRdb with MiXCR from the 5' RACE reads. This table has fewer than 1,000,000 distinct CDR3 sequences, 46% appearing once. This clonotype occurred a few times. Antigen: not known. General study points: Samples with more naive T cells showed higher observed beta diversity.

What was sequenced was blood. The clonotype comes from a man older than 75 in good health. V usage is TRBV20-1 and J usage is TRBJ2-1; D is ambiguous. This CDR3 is CSAEVRHYNEQFF. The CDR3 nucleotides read TGCAGTGCCGAGGTTCGCCACTACAATGAGCAGTTCTTC.